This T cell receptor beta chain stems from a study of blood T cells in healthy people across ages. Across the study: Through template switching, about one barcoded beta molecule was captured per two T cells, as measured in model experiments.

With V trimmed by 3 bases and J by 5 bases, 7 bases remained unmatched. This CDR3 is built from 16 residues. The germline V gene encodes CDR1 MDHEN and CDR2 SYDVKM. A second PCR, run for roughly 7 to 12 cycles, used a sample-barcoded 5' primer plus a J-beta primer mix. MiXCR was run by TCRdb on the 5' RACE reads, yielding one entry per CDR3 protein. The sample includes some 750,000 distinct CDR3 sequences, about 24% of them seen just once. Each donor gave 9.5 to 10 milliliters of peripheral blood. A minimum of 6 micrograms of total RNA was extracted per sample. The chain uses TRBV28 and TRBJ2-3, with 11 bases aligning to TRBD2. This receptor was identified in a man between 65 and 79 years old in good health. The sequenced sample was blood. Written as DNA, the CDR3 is TGTGCCAGCAGTTTCCGTGCTAGCGGGGGGAGAGATACGCAGTATTTT. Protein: CASSFRASGGRDTQYF. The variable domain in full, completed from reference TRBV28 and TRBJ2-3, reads DVKVTQSSRYLVKRTGEKVFLECVQDMDHENMFWYRQDPGLGLRLIYFSYDVKMKEKGDIPEGYSVSREKKERFSLILESASTNQTSMYLCASSFRASGGRDTQYFGPGTRLTVL.